A single sample is the source of the 16 T cell receptor beta chains below, sequenced in a study of tissue T cells after allogeneic stem cell transplantation. Profiled with immunoSEQ multiplex PCR; TCRdb holds only in-frame clones, not every one. This table holds about 9,000 clones, 35% to 40% found once. Stated time point: mouse harvest day 14 after allogeneic transplant. The graft held 10^6 splenic CD5+ T cells and 10^7 T-cell-depleted bone marrow cells. The sample was skin. All receptors derive from a female BALB/c mouse given C57BL/6 T cells with graft-versus-host disease after an allogeneic hematopoietic cell transplant.

Notes on this clone: Mouse names are used for the genes. Read data end 1 residue before the CDR3 end; the end is taken from the germline J gene. This chain joins TRBV26 and TRBJ1-6; TRBD1 aligns across 8 bases. TRBJ1-6 is noted as an ORF with a role that remains uncertain. The CDR3 is 15 residues long. J gave up 7 bases and V 5 bases, and 7 bases lay outside the gene matches. Germline lookup yields CDR1 KGHPV and CDR2 FQNQEV (reference sequence). This CDR3 reads CASSTGQGGNSPLYF. The covered CDR3 bases are TGTGCCAGCAGTACAGGACAGGGTGGGAATTCGCCCCTCTAC.

On this clone: The listed genes are named as in mouse. Here the CDR3 reads CASSGDTNYAEQFF. The CDR3 DNA, read in part, is TGTGCCAGCAGCGGGGACACTAACTATGCTGAGCAGTTC. The chain employs TRBV13-3 and TRBJ2-1, with D possibly matching TRBD1 (6 bases). Coverage ceases 1 residue before the CDR3 finishes, and the germline J gene fills in the end. The CDR3 is 14 amino acids. The germline gives CDR1 NNHDY, CDR2 SYVADS. With 5 bases removed from V and 0 bases from J, the gap between germline ends came to 9 bases.

Note on this clone: The genes and germline here are from mouse. The CDR3 end is not reached by the read, which stops 1 residue before it; the germline J gene fills it in. The rearrangement uses TRBV13-2 and TRBJ1-3; D is perhaps TRBD1 (6 bases). The germline V gene encodes CDR1 NNHNN and CDR2 SYGAGS (reference sequence). The V and J ends lost 3 bases and 0 bases respectively, with 10 bases between them. CDR3 length equals 15 residues. CDR3 amino acids: CASGVTGNSGNTLYF. The CDR3 bases that were read are TGTGCCAGCGGTGTCACAGGGAATTCTGGAAATACGCTCTAT.

As to this clone: Gene names refer to mouse genes. The read gets to within 1 residue of the CDR3 end, and the germline J gene fills in the rest. The chain joins TRBV12-1 to TRBJ2-3; 10 bases agree with TRBD2. The V segment lost 4 bases and the J segment 4 bases; nucleotides outside the gene matches: 7. CDR1 and CDR2 (germline): SGHSN, HYEKVE. The CDR3 is made up of 15 amino acids. The sequenced CDR3 bases are TGTGCCAGCTCCCTCCGACTGGGGGGCCCAGAAACGCTGTAT. Translated, it gives CASSLRLGGPETLY. In full, the CDR3 reads CASSLRLGGPETLYF. Full variable domain (rest looked up from reference TRBV12-1 and TRBJ2-3): DSGVVQSPRHIIKEKGGRSVLTCIPISGHSNVVWYQQTLGKELKFLIQHYEKVERDKGFLPSRFSVQQFDDYHSEMNMSALELEDSAMYFCASSLRLGGPETLYFGSGTRLTVL.

A remark on this clone: The gene symbols are mouse symbols. CDR3 DNA (partial): TGTGCCAGCAGCCGACAGGGGAGGGAACAGTAC. It specifies CASSRQGREQY. The CDR3 reads in full as CASSRQGREQYF. The V and J genes are TRBV3 and TRBJ2-7; the match to TRBD1 covers 8 bases. The read ends 1 residue before the CDR3 terminus; that terminus is restored from the germline J gene. Germline trimming cut 5 bases from V and 7 bases from J; bases unmatched to any gene: 4. The germline V gene has CDR1 SNHLY and CDR2 FYNGKV (reference sequence). The CDR3 totals 12 residues. The entire variable domain, with the rest obtained from reference TRBV3 and TRBJ2-7, is as follows: GPKVLQIPSHQIIDMGQMVTLNCDPVSNHLYFYWYKQILGQQMEFLVNFYNGKVMEKSKLFKDQFSVERPDGSYFTLKIQPTALEDSAVYFCASSRQGREQYFGPGTRLTVL.

This clone occurred a few times. Genes and germline come from the mouse. The CDR3 end lies 1 residue beyond the end of the read and is filled in from the germline J gene. The gene calls are TRBV13-1 and TRBJ2-4; D perhaps matches TRBD2 (6 bases). CDR1 and CDR2 (germline): NSHNY, SYGAGN. The CDR3 sequence is 16 residues long. Trimming pared 0 bases from V and 0 bases from J, leaving 11 bases between. This CDR3 reads CASSDAKGTSQNTLYF. CDR3 DNA (partial): TGTGCCAGCAGTGATGCGAAGGGGACTAGTCAAAACACCTTGTAC.

For this clone: Gene names refer to mouse genes. The read stops 1 residue short of the end of the CDR3; the missing end is completed from the germline J gene. The chain employs TRBV3 and TRBJ1-3; possibly TRBD1 for D (5 bases). The V end lost 5 bases, the J end lost 0 bases, and 8 bases lay between the germline ends. The CDR3 contains 14 residues. Germline CDR1 SNHLY, CDR2 FYNGKV (reference sequence). CDR3 DNA (partial): TGTGCCAGCAGCGGACAAATTTCTGGAAATACGCTCTAT. Translation gives CASSGQISGNTLY. The whole CDR3 region reads CASSGQISGNTLYF.

Worth noting for this clone: Mouse gene names and germline throughout. The read terminates 1 residue before the CDR3 end, so the remaining end is supplied by the germline J gene. The chain recombines TRBV12-1 with TRBJ2-2; 8 bases fit TRBD2. The CDR3 length is 15 residues. Trimming cost V 2 bases and J 0 bases; bases outside gene matches: 1. CDR1 and CDR2 from the germline V gene are SGHSN and HYEKVE. The CDR3 protein is CASSRDWTNTGQLYF. The sequenced part of the CDR3 DNA is TGTGCCAGCTCTCGGGACTGGACAAACACCGGGCAGCTCTAC.

About this clone itself: Gene names and germline refer to mouse. Read sequence stops 1 residue before the CDR3 end, and the germline J gene provides the missing end. V is TRBV26 and J is TRBJ1-2; perhaps TRBD1 as D (6 bases). Trimming shortened V by 4 bases and J by 2 bases, and 8 bases separated the two germline ends. CDR3 length: 13 amino acids. The germline gives CDR1 KGHPV, CDR2 FQNQEV (reference sequence). CDR3: CASSPGQNSDYTF. CDR3 bases read: TGTGCCAGCAGTCCAGGACAGAACTCCGACTACACC.

This clone showed up just a few times. Gene names denote mouse genes. The sequenced fragment ends 1 residue before the CDR3 boundary, so the rest is inferred from the germline J gene. The gene calls are TRBV26 and TRBJ2-3; 7 bases align to TRBD1. Germline V gene lookup returns CDR1 KGHPV and CDR2 FQNQEV (reference sequence). The junction had 4 bases not matched to a gene; V was cut back by 4 bases and J by 0 bases. The CDR3 is made up of 15 amino acids. Incomplete CDR3 DNA: TGTGCCAGCAGTCCCCGGACAGGTAGTGCAGAAACGCTGTAT. It yields the protein CASSPRTGSAETLY. The whole CDR3 reads CASSPRTGSAETLYF.

With respect to this clone: Genes and germline are mouse. The CDR3 end lies 1 residue beyond the end of the read and is filled in from the germline J gene. V and J are TRBV13-2 and TRBJ1-4, with a weak D call TRBD1 (6 bases). The CDR3 covers 15 residues. Germline CDR1 NNHNN, CDR2 SYGAGS (reference sequence). Trimming took 2 bases from V and 4 from J, leaving 12 bases between them. CDR3 residues: CASGERAGDNERLFF. CDR3 DNA (partial): TGTGCCAGCGGTGAAAGGGCAGGGGACAACGAAAGATTATTT.

Comment on this clone: Gene names refer to mouse genes. The read ends 1 residue before the CDR3 terminus; that terminus is restored from the germline J gene. The V call is TRBV5, the J call TRBJ2-7, with 10 bases matching TRBD2. Looked up from germline, CDR1 is LGHNA and CDR2 is YNLKQL (reference sequence). V was clipped by 4 bases and J by 6 bases; unmatched bases: 3. CDR3 length equals 13 residues. The sequenced CDR3 bases are TGTGCCAGCAGCCGGGACTGGGGCTTTGAACAGTAC. Protein sequence: CASSRDWGFEQY. The whole CDR3 region reads CASSRDWGFEQYF.

This clone showed up just a few times. Gene names and germline refer to mouse. The read halts 1 residue ahead of the CDR3 end, with the missing end drawn from the germline J gene. The chain employs TRBV23 and TRBJ2-5; the D segment call TRBD2 is taken from the table without a DNA check. CDR1 is KGHTA, CDR2 FQNQQP, per germline. The CDR3 covers 15 residues. The CDR3 is CSSSQSGTGGPAQYF. The sequenced part of the CDR3 DNA is TGCTCCAGCAGTCAATCCGGGACTGGGGGACCAGCCCAGTAC.

This clone is a singleton in its sample. Here the gene names and germline are mouse. The sequence runs out 1 residue before the end of the CDR3; the remainder is reconstructed from the germline J gene. This chain uses TRBV13-1 with TRBJ2-7; 12 nucleotides match TRBD2. CDR3 length equals 13 residues. V trimming: 5 bases; J trimming: 6 bases; junction bases outside the gene matches: 3. The V gene's germline CDR1 is NSHNY and CDR2 SYGAGN. CDR3 amino acids: CASRGTGGLEQYF. The part of the CDR3 DNA that was read is TGTGCCAGCAGGGGGACTGGGGGGCTTGAACAGTAC.

Comments on this clone: Gene names follow the mouse nomenclature. Read data end 1 residue before the CDR3 end; the end is taken from the germline J gene. The rearrangement joins TRBV1 to TRBJ2-4, with 10 bases identical to TRBD1. Germline V gives CDR1 NSQYPW, CDR2 LRSPGD (reference sequence). The CDR3 has 15 amino acids. After removal of 4 bases from V and 1 base from J, the junction contained 2 bases not matched to a gene. The CDR3 DNA, read in part, is TGCACCTGCAGTGGGGACAGGGGTGGTCAAAACACCTTGTAC. Residues: CTCSGDRGGQNTLY. The full CDR3 is CTCSGDRGGQNTLYF.

Details on this clone: The gene names given are mouse names. Sequencing ends 1 residue short of the CDR3 end; the germline J gene provides the rest. The genes are TRBV13-3 and TRBJ2-7, with 11 bases that match TRBD2. Trimming at V came to 7 bases and at J to 5 bases, leaving 2 bases not matched to a gene. The CDR3 length is 12 residues. The germline V gene encodes CDR1 NNHDY and CDR2 SYVADS. The sequenced CDR3 bases are TGTGCCAGCTGGACTGGGGGGAATGAACAGTAC. This encodes CASWTGGNEQY. The CDR3 reads in full as CASWTGGNEQYF.